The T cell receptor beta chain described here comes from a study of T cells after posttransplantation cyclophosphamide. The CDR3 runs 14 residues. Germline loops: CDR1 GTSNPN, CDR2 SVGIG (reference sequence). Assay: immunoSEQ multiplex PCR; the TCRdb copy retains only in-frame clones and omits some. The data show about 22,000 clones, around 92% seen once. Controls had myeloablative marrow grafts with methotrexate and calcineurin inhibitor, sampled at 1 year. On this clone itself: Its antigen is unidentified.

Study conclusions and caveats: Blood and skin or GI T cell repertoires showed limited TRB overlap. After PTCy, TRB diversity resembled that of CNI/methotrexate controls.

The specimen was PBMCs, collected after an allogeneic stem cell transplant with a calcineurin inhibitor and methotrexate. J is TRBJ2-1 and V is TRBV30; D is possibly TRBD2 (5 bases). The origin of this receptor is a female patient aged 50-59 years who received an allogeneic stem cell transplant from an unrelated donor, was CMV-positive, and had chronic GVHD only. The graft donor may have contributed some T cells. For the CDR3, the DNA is TGTGCTGGGCTGAGGAGGCTGAATTACAATGAGCAGTTCTTC. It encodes CAGLRRLNYNEQFF.